Reported below is one T cell receptor beta chain. The data were taken from a study of blood T cell repertoires in COVID-19. Turning to the study itself: Samples of COVID-19 (acute and convalescent) were obtained from the United States, Italy and Spain. Sources were T cells, B-cell-depleted T cells, or PBMCs; the material itself was cDNA or gDNA.

Authors' processing steps: Counts of nucleated cells, estimated from reference gene primer amplification, were obtained. The data were produced by immunoSEQ multiplex PCR, yet TCRdb's version contains in-frame clones alone and is incomplete. D and trimming come from the DNA, and the V and J calls and clone size come from that table. Of tens of thousands of clones listed, approximately 86% are singletons. V lost 2 bases and J lost 2, with 4 bases in between. The CDR3 covers 12 residues. Germline CDR1 and CDR2: SGHRS and YFSETQ. The chain has TRBV5-1 and TRBJ2-5; no reliable D call. This sequence originates from a human donor with active COVID-19. The donor label of this sample is uncertain. The sample taken for sequencing was peripheral blood. In nucleotides, the CDR3 is TGCGCCAGCAGCTTACAGCAAGAGACCCAGTACTTC. Translation: CASSLQQETQYF.